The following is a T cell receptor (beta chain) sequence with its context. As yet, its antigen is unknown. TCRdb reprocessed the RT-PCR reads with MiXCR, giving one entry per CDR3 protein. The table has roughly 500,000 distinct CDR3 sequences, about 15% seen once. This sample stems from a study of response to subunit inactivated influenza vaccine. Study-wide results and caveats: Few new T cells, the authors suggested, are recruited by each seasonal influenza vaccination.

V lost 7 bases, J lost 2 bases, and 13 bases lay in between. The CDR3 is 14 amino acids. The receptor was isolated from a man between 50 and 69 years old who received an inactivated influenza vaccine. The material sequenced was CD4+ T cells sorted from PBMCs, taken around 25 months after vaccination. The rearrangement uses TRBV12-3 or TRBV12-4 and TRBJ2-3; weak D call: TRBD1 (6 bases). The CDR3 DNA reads TGTGCCAGCAACAAGGACAGCTACACAGATACGCAGTATTTT. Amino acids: CASNKDSYTDTQYF.